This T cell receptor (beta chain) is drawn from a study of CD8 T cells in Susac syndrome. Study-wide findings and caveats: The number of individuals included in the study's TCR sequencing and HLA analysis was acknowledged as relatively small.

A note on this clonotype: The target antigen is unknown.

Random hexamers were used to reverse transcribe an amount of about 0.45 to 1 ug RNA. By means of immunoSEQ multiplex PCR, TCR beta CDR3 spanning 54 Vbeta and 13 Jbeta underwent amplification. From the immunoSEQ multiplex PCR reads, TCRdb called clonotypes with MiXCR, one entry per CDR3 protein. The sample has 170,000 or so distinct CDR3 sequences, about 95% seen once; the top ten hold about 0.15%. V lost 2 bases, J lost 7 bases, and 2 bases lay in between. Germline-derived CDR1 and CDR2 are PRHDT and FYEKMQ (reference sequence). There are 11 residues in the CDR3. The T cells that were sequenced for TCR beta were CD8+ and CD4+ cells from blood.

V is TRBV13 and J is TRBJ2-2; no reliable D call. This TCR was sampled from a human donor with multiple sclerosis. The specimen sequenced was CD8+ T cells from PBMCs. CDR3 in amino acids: CASSLYGELFF. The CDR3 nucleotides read TGTGCCAGCAGCTTATACGGGGAGCTGTTTTTT.